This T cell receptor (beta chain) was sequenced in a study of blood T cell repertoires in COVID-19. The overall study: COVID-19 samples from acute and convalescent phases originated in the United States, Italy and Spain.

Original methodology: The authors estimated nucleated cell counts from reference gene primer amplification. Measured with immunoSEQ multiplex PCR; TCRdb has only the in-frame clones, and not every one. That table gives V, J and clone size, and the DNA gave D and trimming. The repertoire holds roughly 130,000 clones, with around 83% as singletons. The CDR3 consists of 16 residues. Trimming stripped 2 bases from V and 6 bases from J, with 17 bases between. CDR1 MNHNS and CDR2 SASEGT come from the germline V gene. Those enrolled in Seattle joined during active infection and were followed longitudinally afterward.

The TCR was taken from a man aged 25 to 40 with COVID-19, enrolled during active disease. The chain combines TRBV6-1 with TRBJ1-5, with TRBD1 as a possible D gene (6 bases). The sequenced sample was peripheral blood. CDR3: CASSERVARGSQPQHF. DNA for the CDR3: TGTGCCAGCAGTGAAAGGGTAGCCAGGGGAAGTCAGCCCCAGCATTTT.